A single sample is the source of the 24 T cell receptor beta chains below, sequenced in a study of radiotherapy plus CTLA-4 blockade in lung cancer. Measured with immunoSEQ multiplex PCR; TCRdb has only the in-frame clones, and not every one. The table has fewer than 100,000 clones, 78% seen once; the top ten hold approximately 24%. Sequencing was performed on peripheral blood, taken from a patient treated with radiotherapy plus ipilimumab. The receptors stem from a human donor with non-small cell lung cancer whose response to radiotherapy plus ipilimumab could not be evaluated. Some clones in this sample may be carry-over from other donors' samples.

The rearrangement links TRBV7-8 to TRBJ1-5, with D possibly matching TRBD1 (5 bases). The germline V and J ends were trimmed by 3 bases and 8 bases, with 17 bases remaining between them. CDR3 length: 15 residues. Germline loops: CDR1 SGHVS, CDR2 FQNEAQ. CDR3 loop: CASSFLPQGKEPQHF. DNA for the CDR3: TGTGCCAGCAGCTTCCTCCCCCAGGGAAAAGAGCCCCAGCATTTT.

This chain uses TRBV2 with TRBJ2-2; 14 nucleotides match TRBD2. This CDR3 comprises 16 residues. The germline CDR1 and CDR2 sequences are SNHLY and FYNNEI. The ends lost 3 bases at V and 4 bases at J; junction bases unmatched: 1. DNA of the CDR3: TGTGCCAGCAGTGAGGGACTAGCGGGGGTCACCGGGGAGCTGTTTTTT. Translation gives CASSEGLAGVTGELFF.

The CDR3 loop reads CASSPALAGEQYF. DNA for the CDR3: TGCGCCAGCAGCCCGGCCCTAGCGGGGGAGCAGTATTTT. The chain links TRBV5-1 to TRBJ2-3; TRBD2 matches 10 bases. CDR1 and CDR2 from the germline V gene are SGHRS and YFSETQ. V shed 4 bases, J shed 11 bases, and the junction held 7 bases outside the gene matches. The CDR3 extends over 13 amino acids. The variable domain in full, with the rest retrieved from reference TRBV5-1 and TRBJ2-3, is KAGVTQTPRYLIKTRGQQVTLSCSPISGHRSVSWYQQTPGQGLQFLFEYFSETQRNKGNFPGRFSGRQFSNSRSEMNVSTLELGDSALYLCASSPALAGEQYFGPGTRLTVL.

This clone was seen more than once but under ten times. V usage is TRBV5-4 and J usage is TRBJ2-2; no clear D gene. Trimming removed 0 bases from V and 1 base from J, with 10 bases in between. From germline, CDR1 is SGHNT and CDR2 YYREEE (reference sequence). The CDR3 contains 16 residues. The chain's CDR3 is CASSLVGRQNTGELFF. CDR3 bases: TGTGCCAGCAGCTTGGTTGGCAGACAGAACACCGGGGAGCTGTTTTTT.

The V gene is TRBV19, the J gene TRBJ1-4; D is ambiguous. The CDR3 runs to 13 residues. Germline lookup yields CDR1 LNHDA and CDR2 SQIVND (reference sequence). V was clipped by 2 bases and J by 5 bases, with 6 bases between them. CDR3 in DNA: TGTGCCAGTAGTATAATGAGGAATGAAAAACTGTTTTTT. It specifies CASSIMRNEKLFF.

This chain uses TRBV28 with TRBJ1-2; 9 bases map to TRBD1. Germline V gene lookup returns CDR1 MDHEN and CDR2 SYDVKM. The V gene end was trimmed by 7 bases and the J gene end by 1 base; junction bases not matched to a gene: 4. The CDR3 runs to 14 residues. The CDR3 region is CASTRTGVNYGYTF. CDR3 nucleotide sequence: TGTGCCAGCACCCGGACAGGGGTTAACTATGGCTACACCTTC.

V and J are TRBV5-6 and TRBJ2-1; D is ambiguous. V shed 0 bases and J shed 3 bases, with 7 bases lying between them. Germline-derived CDR1 and CDR2 are SGHDT and YYEEEE. CDR3 length equals 14 residues. The CDR3 loop is CASSLVGNYNEQFF. CDR3 coding DNA: TGTGCCAGCAGCTTGGTTGGCAACTACAATGAGCAGTTCTTC.

The chain recombines TRBV5-8 with TRBJ1-6; D not resolved. The CDR3 runs to 16 residues. V lost 2 bases and J lost 2, with 11 bases in between. Germline-derived CDR1 and CDR2 are SGHTS and YDEGEE. CDR3 sequence reads: CASSLLRGTYNSPLHF. The CDR3 region has the DNA TGTGCCAGCAGCTTACTCAGAGGGACCTATAATTCACCCCTCCACTTT.

The V and J genes are TRBV5-1 and TRBJ2-1; tentative D call: TRBD1 (6 bases). Germline loops: CDR1 SGHRS, CDR2 YFSETQ. Trimming shortened V by 1 base and J by 5 bases, and 10 bases separated the two germline ends. This CDR3 spans 14 amino acids. The CDR3 region has the DNA TGCGCCAGCAGCTTGACAGGGTTGAACAATGAGCAGTTCTTC. This codes for CASSLTGLNNEQFF.

V and J are TRBV19 and TRBJ1-4; TRBD1 matches at 11 bases. The germline CDR1 and CDR2 sequences are LNHDA and SQIVND (reference sequence). The J segment lost 3 bases and the V segment lost 6 bases, leaving 6 bases of the junction unmatched. This CDR3 has 16 residues. For the CDR3, the DNA is TGTGCCAGTAGAGGACAGGGGGCAGTATCTAATGAAAAACTGTTTTTT. This translates into CASRGQGAVSNEKLFF.

This rearrangement joins TRBV4-2 to TRBJ1-4; 9 nucleotides line up with TRBD1. The J segment lost 3 bases and the V segment lost 1 base, leaving 6 bases of the junction unmatched. There are 17 residues in the CDR3. Germline lookup yields CDR1 LGHNA and CDR2 YNFKEQ. CDR3 loop: CASSQGTGAPANEKLFF. The CDR3 DNA reads TGTGCCAGCAGCCAAGGGACAGGGGCGCCAGCTAATGAAAAACTGTTTTTT.

This clone was seen ten or more times. A far larger clone is a single base away, which makes a read error likely. The genes are TRBV5-1 and TRBJ2-2, with a possible D match to TRBD1 (5 bases). V was cut by 0 bases and J by 10 bases, with 13 bases left in between. There are 14 residues in the CDR3. From germline, CDR1 is SGHRS and CDR2 YFSETQ. CDR3 bases: TGCGCCAGCAGCTTGGAGGGGCGCGACGCGGAGCTGTTTTTT. Amino acids: CASSLEGRDAELFF.

Only a few counts were recorded for this clone. The genes are TRBV6-1 and TRBJ2-4, with 7 nucleotides matching TRBD1. This CDR3 is built from 13 residues. V shed 3 bases and J 6 bases; nucleotides not matched to a gene: 2. The germline CDR1 and CDR2 sequences are MNHNS and SASEGT. The chain's CDR3 is CASSETGINIQYF. The CDR3 bases are TGTGCCAGCAGTGAGACAGGGATAAACATTCAGTACTTC.

This chain joins TRBV6-5 and TRBJ2-5; D ambiguous. V was trimmed by 5 bases and J by 5 bases, leaving 12 bases between them. This CDR3 comprises 13 residues. In germline, CDR1 is MNHEY, CDR2 SVGAGI. Here the CDR3 DNA reads TGTGCCAGCAGTCGCTCTCTCGGGGAGACCCAGTACTTC. It codes for CASSRSLGETQYF.

This clone was observed once. This rearrangement joins TRBV5-1 to TRBJ1-1; 9 bases agree with TRBD1. The length of the CDR3 is 16 residues. The ends lost 4 bases at V and 1 base at J; junction bases unmatched: 8. CDR1 and CDR2 (germline): SGHRS, YFSETQ. The CDR3 loop is CASSPNPGQGNTEAFF. The CDR3 DNA reads TGCGCCAGCAGCCCAAACCCGGGACAGGGGAACACTGAAGCTTTCTTT.

In this sample, this clone turned up a few times. The chain couples TRBV7-9 to TRBJ1-4; 8 positions agree with TRBD1. Germline V gene sequence: CDR1 SEHNR, CDR2 FQNEAQ (reference sequence). The CDR3 covers 16 residues. The V gene end was trimmed by 2 bases and the J gene end by 8 bases; junction bases not matched to a gene: 10. CDR3 in DNA: TGTGCCAGCAGCTTAACTAGGACAGGGCGGTGGGAAAAACTGTTTTTT. This encodes CASSLTRTGRWEKLFF.

Only one count was recorded for this clone. This chain joins TRBV19 and TRBJ2-3; unclear D gene. Germline CDR1 and CDR2: LNHDA and SQIVND (reference sequence). This CDR3 is built from 16 residues. Trimming shortened V by 4 bases and J by 5 bases, and 19 bases separated the two germline ends. The CDR3 bases are TGTGCCAGTAGTACCCGAGCCCCCGATGCGAAAGATACGCAGTATTTT. It is translated as CASSTRAPDAKDTQYF. Full variable domain (outside the CDR3, taken from reference TRBV19 and TRBJ2-3): DGGITQSPKYLFRKEGQNVTLSCEQNLNHDAMYWYRQDPGQGLRLIYYSQIVNDFQKGDIAEGYSVSREKKESFPLTVTSAQKNPTAFYLCASSTRAPDAKDTQYFGPGTRLTVL.

The chain carries TRBV7-6 and TRBJ2-5; D might be TRBD1 (6 bases). CDR1 is SGHVS and CDR2 is FNYEAQ in the germline V gene. The CDR3 sequence is 14 residues long. V was pared by 0 bases and J by 4 bases, with 9 bases between. The CDR3 DNA reads TGTGCCAGCAGCTTAGCGGGGGCTAGAGAGACCCAGTACTTC. Protein sequence: CASSLAGARETQYF.

The chain couples TRBV5-8 to TRBJ1-2, with D unclear. Germline V gives CDR1 SGHTS, CDR2 YDEGEE. The CDR3 is made up of 13 amino acids. The ends were cut back, 4 bases at V and 7 bases at J, with 14 bases in the middle. The CDR3 DNA sequence: TGTGCCAGCAGCCGATCTGCGGTTTCTGGCTACACCTTC. Amino acid sequence: CASSRSAVSGYTF.

V gene TRBV2 combines with J gene TRBJ1-1; possible D gene TRBD1, 5 bases. The CDR3 runs 14 residues. Germline V CDR1 and CDR2: SNHLY, FYNNEI. Trimming removed 4 bases at V and 6 bases at J, with 15 bases between. The CDR3 reads CASSALGQGAEAFF. DNA of the CDR3: TGTGCCAGCAGTGCCTTGGGTCAGGGCGCTGAAGCTTTCTTT.

This clone has only one observation. The gene calls are TRBV2 and TRBJ1-2, with D maybe TRBD1 (5 bases). The CDR3 has 13 residues. The germline V gene encodes CDR1 SNHLY and CDR2 FYNNEI. Between the trimmed V and J ends, which lost 8 bases and 3 bases, there was a span of 13 bases. The DNA for the CDR3 is TGTGCCAGCGTTGTGACAGTCGACTATGGCTACACCTTC. Amino acids: CASVVTVDYGYTF.

The chain has TRBV6-1 and TRBJ1-1, with a tentative D call TRBD1 (5 bases). Germline values: CDR1 MNHNS, CDR2 SASEGT. The ends were cut back, 3 bases at V and 3 bases at J, with 20 bases in the middle. The CDR3 is 17 residues long. The CDR3 region has the DNA TGTGCCAGCAGTGATTTTGCCTCTCAGGGTACGTACACTGAAGCTTTCTTT. It yields the protein CASSDFASQGTYTEAFF.

The gene calls are TRBV29-1 and TRBJ1-3; weak D call: TRBD1 (6 bases). Germline V lookup: CDR1 SQVTM, CDR2 ANQGSEA. V lost 5 bases and J lost 0, with 17 bases in between. This CDR3 comprises 16 residues. The CDR3, as DNA: TGCAGCGTTTTAGGGCTTCAGGGGTCCTCTGGAAACACCATATATTTT. Translated: CSVLGLQGSSGNTIYF.

V is TRBV7-9 and J is TRBJ1-5, with a tentative D call TRBD1 (6 bases). CDR3 length: 14 amino acids. Germline assignment: CDR1 SEHNR and CDR2 FQNEAQ (reference sequence). Trimming stripped 1 base from V and 2 bases from J, with 6 bases between. CDR3 sequence: CASSLEGGNQPQHF. The CDR3 DNA reads as TGTGCCAGCAGCTTAGAGGGGGGCAATCAGCCCCAGCATTTT.